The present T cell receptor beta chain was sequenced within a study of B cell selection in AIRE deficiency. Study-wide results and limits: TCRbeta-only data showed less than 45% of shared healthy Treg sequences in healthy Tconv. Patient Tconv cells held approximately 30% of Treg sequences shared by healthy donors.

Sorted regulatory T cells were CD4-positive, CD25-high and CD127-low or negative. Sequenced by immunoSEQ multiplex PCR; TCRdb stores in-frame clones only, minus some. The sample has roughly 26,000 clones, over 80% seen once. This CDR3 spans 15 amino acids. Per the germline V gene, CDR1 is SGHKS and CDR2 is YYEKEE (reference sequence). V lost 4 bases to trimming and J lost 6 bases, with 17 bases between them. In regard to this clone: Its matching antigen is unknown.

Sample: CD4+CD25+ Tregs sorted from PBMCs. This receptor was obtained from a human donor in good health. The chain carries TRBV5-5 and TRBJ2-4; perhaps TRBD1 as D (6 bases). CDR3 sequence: CASSQRQESGNIQYF. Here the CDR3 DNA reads TGTGCCAGCAGCCAAAGACAGGAGTCGGGAAACATTCAGTACTTC.